A selection of T cell receptor beta chains follows, all from one sample in a study of technical replicates of blood from a few donors. Produced via immunoSEQ multiplex PCR; TCRdb's table is partial and in-frame only. The data hold roughly 80,000 clones, with 93% observed a single time. Sequencing was performed on T cells isolated from PBMCs. Receptors were obtained from a human donor in good health. Both conserved end residues are part of each CDR3.

V: TRBV27
J: TRBJ1-5
length: 14
CDR3: CASSLRQGLQPQHF

V: TRBV2
J: TRBJ1-2
length: 13
CDR3: CASSDSGYYGYTF

V: TRBV7-9
J: TRBJ2-4
length: 16
CDR3: CASSLKGGRGKNIQYF

V: TRBV4-1
J: TRBJ2-1
length: 16
CDR3: CASSQYRGTGGNEQFF

V: TRBV5-1
J: TRBJ1-1
length: 14
CDR3: CASSEDRANTEAFF

V: TRBV7-9
J: TRBJ1-1
length: 11
CDR3: CASEGRAEAFF

V: TRBV11-2
J: TRBJ1-2
length: 14
CDR3: CASSLDGENYGYTF

V: TRBV2
J: TRBJ2-5
length: 13
CDR3: CASSDGSGETQYF

V: TRBV27
J: TRBJ1-1
length: 13
CDR3: CASSSARVTEAFF

V: TRBV30
J: TRBJ1-2
length: 17
CDR3: CAWSEIKGQLRNYGYTF

V: TRBV12-5
J: TRBJ2-5
length: 12
CDR3: CASGQNQETQYF

V: TRBV11-3
J: TRBJ1-1
length: 13
CDR3: CASSLATGGEAFF

V: TRBV7-6
J: TRBJ2-2
length: 13
CDR3: CASSFGGVGELFF

V: TRBV15
J: TRBJ2-7
length: 14
CDR3: CATSRDRQGFWQYF